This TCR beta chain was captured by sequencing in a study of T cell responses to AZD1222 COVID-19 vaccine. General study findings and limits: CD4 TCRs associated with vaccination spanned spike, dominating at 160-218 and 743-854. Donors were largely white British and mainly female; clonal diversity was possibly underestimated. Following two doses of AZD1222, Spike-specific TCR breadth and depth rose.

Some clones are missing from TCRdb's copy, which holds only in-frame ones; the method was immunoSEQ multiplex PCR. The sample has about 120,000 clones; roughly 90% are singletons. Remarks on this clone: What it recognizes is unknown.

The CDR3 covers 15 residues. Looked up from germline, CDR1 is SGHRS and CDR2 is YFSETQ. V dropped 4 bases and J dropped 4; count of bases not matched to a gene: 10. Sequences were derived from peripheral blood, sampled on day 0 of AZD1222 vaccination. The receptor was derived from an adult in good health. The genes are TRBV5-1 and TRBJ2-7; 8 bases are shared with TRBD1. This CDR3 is CASSQGTGPIYEQYF. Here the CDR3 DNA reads TGCGCCAGCAGCCAAGGGACAGGACCCATTTACGAGCAGTACTTC.